The TCR beta chain described here comes from a study of blood T cells in healthy people across ages. CDR3 length: 15 amino acids. V lost 1 base and J lost 4, with 14 bases in between. CDR1 and CDR2 from the germline V gene are LGHDT and YNNKEL (reference sequence). Then a second PCR, running about 6 to 12 cycles, was carried out with a sample-barcoded 5' primer and a J-beta primer mix. MiXCR was run by TCRdb on the 5' RACE reads, yielding one entry per CDR3 protein. Of more than 750,000 distinct CDR3 sequences in the sample, almost 30% were seen once. Another study also made use of these data, one on T cells of mothers and their children.

The source material was blood. The chain is built from TRBV3-1 and TRBJ2-7, with D possibly being TRBD2 (6 bases). The clonotype originates from a woman aged 40 to 50 in good health. The DNA of the CDR3 is TGTGCCAGCAGCCAAGCCGTAGGCGGGACTTACGAGCAGTACTTC. It translates to CASSQAVGGTYEQYF.